The present T cell receptor (beta chain) was sequenced within a study of T cell changes during pregnancy in multiple sclerosis. Here immunoSEQ multiplex PCR was the method, and the copy in TCRdb shows in-frame clones only, minus some. The sample comprises around 67,000 clones, over 80% of which are singletons, and 2.3% rests with the top ten. There are 14 residues in the CDR3. V lost 0 bases to trimming and J lost 4 bases; unmatched junction nucleotides: 0. CDR1 and CDR2 from the germline V gene are MNHEY and SVGAGI. The clonotype comes from a female donor with multiple sclerosis, enrolled in a pregnancy study. V gene TRBV6-5 combines with J gene TRBJ1-2, with TRBD1 matching 9 bases. This sample comprised peripheral blood, obtained in the first trimester of pregnancy. In DNA form, the CDR3 reads TGTGCCAGCAGTTACTCGGACAGGGGCTATGGCTACACCTTC. The encoded protein is CASSYSDRGYGYTF.